The 19 T cell receptor beta chains below were found in one sample sequenced in a study of T cell repertoires in cytomegalovirus infection. From the reads, TCRdb called clonotypes with MiXCR, one entry per CDR3 protein. Of nearly 550,000 distinct CDR3 sequences detected, 16% appear once; the ten largest clones hold 24%. The sample consisted of CD8+ T cells from PBMCs. The receptor source for this set is a human donor in good health (CMV status not recorded). Some clones in this sample may be carry-over from other donors' samples.

This clonotype was observed many times. The chain combines TRBV2 with TRBJ2-1, with D possibly being TRBD2 (7 bases). The V and J ends lost 7 bases and 4 bases respectively, with 20 bases between them. The CDR3 consists of 16 residues. Germline CDR1 is SNHLY and CDR2 is FYNNEI. CDR3 sequence reads: CASIPREAGDYNEQFF. The CDR3 DNA sequence: TGTGCCAGCATTCCCCGGGAGGCAGGGGATTACAATGAGCAGTTCTTC.

This clonotype was picked up many times. This chain uses TRBV7-9 with TRBJ1-5, with D possibly matching TRBD1 (5 bases). V dropped 3 bases and J dropped 8 bases, with 14 bases sitting between them. This CDR3 has 14 amino acids. Germline lookup yields CDR1 SEHNR and CDR2 FQNEAQ (reference sequence). The CDR3 sequence: CASSFPGPEEPQHF. The CDR3 DNA reads TGTGCCAGCAGCTTTCCGGGACCCGAGGAGCCCCAGCATTTT.

This clonotype was found a few times. This rearrangement joins TRBV19 to TRBJ2-7; 8 bases are shared with TRBD1. The CDR3 sequence is 15 residues long. V lost 5 bases, J lost 5 bases, and 11 bases stayed unmatched. The germline CDR1 and CDR2 sequences are LNHDA and SQIVND (reference sequence). As DNA, the CDR3 is TGTGCCAGTAGTCCCCGACAGGGGATAGGTCACGAGCAGTACTTC. Translating gives CASSPRQGIGHEQYF.

This clonotype was counted many times. The chain carries TRBV4-2 and TRBJ1-1, with 12 nucleotides matching TRBD1. Germline V lookup: CDR1 LGHNA, CDR2 YNFKEQ. V trimming: 0 bases; J trimming: 3 bases; junction bases outside the gene matches: 5. CDR3 length: 17 residues. The CDR3 here is CASSQDGTGGMDTEAFF. The CDR3 bases are TGTGCCAGCAGCCAAGATGGGACAGGGGGCATGGACACTGAAGCTTTCTTT.

This clonotype was detected ten times or more. The genes are TRBV6-1 and TRBJ2-1, with 9 bases lining up with TRBD2. The CDR3 extends over 19 amino acids. CDR1 is MNHNS, CDR2 SASEGT, per germline. V lost 3 bases, J lost 8 bases, and 20 bases stayed unmatched. The CDR3 here is CASSEAGTSKMGWGDEQFF. Written as DNA, the CDR3 is TGTGCCAGCAGTGAGGCCGGGACTAGCAAAATGGGGTGGGGAGATGAGCAGTTCTTC.

This clonotype has more than one count but fewer than ten. V and J are TRBV10-2 and TRBJ2-1; 9 bases line up with TRBD2. With 8 bases clipped from V and 6 bases from J, the junction kept 5 bases outside the gene matches. This CDR3 contains 13 residues. CDR1 WSHSY and CDR2 SAAADI come from the germline V gene. For the CDR3, the DNA is TGCGCCAGCGGCGGGAGGGCTGGCAATGAGCAGTTCTTC. Protein: CASGGRAGNEQFF.

CDR3 sequence (DNA): TGTGCCAGCAGCCAGGACAACTATGGCTACACCTTC. This encodes CASSQDNYGYTF. The rearrangement joins TRBV9 to TRBJ1-2; D unclear. This CDR3 has 12 residues. The V and J ends lost 4 bases and 2 bases respectively, with 6 bases between them. Germline V gene data show CDR1 as SGDLS and CDR2 as YYNGEE.

The genes are TRBV5-4 and TRBJ1-2, with 8 bases lining up with TRBD1. Germline V gives CDR1 SGHNT, CDR2 YYREEE (reference sequence). Trimming removed 7 bases from V and 4 bases from J; junction bases left unmatched: 12. The CDR3 has 15 amino acids. The CDR3 DNA reads TGTGCCAGCCTAGCTTGGGGTGACAGGGGCTATGGCTACACCTTC. Translating gives CASLAWGDRGYGYTF.

The V and J genes are TRBV2 and TRBJ2-7; tentatively, D is TRBD2 (6 bases). V gave up 0 bases and J gave up 0 bases, with 12 bases separating them. The V gene's germline CDR1 is SNHLY and CDR2 FYNNEI. This CDR3 has 16 amino acids. The CDR3 loop reads CASSEARDSNSYEQYF. CDR3 coding DNA: TGTGCCAGCAGTGAAGCGCGGGATAGTAACTCCTACGAGCAGTACTTC.

This clonotype has a single count. The chain combines TRBV19 with TRBJ1-6; D gene uncertain. Trimming left V 3 bases short and J 0 bases short, with 15 bases between. The CDR3 consists of 18 residues. In germline, CDR1 is LNHDA, CDR2 SQIVND (reference sequence). The DNA of the CDR3 is TGTGCCAGTAGTATTTCTGTCCAGAAGAGCTCCTATAATTCACCCCTCCACTTT. Its translation: CASSISVQKSSYNSPLHF. Based on the CDR3 plus reference TRBV19 and TRBJ1-6, the full variable domain is DGGITQSPKYLFRKEGQNVTLSCEQNLNHDAMYWYRQDPGQGLRLIYYSQIVNDFQKGDIAEGYSVSREKKESFPLTVTSAQKNPTAFYLCASSISVQKSSYNSPLHFGNGTRLTVT.

CDR3 amino acids: CASSFGEGSYNEQFF. DNA of the CDR3: TGTGCCAGCAGTTTTGGGGAGGGGTCCTACAATGAGCAGTTCTTC. V usage is TRBV27 and J usage is TRBJ2-1; TRBD2 matches at 7 bases. The trim removed 3 bases at V and 1 base at J, leaving 3 bases unmatched. CDR3 length equals 15 residues. Per the germline V gene, CDR1 is MNHEY and CDR2 is SMNVEV (reference sequence).

This clonotype was picked up many times. In DNA, the CDR3 is TGTGCCGTTTGGGCAGGGGTCCCGTTTGGCAATCAGCCCCAGCATTTT. Translation gives CAVWAGVPFGNQPQHF. The chain carries TRBV6-2 or TRBV6-3 and TRBJ1-5; D may be TRBD1 (6 bases). The ends were cut back, 11 bases at V and 2 bases at J, with 22 bases in the middle. The CDR3 runs to 16 residues. Germline CDR1 and CDR2: MNHEY and SVGEGT.

This clonotype was detected only a few times. The chain has TRBV24-1 and TRBJ2-7; no reliable D call. Germline V gene data show CDR1 as KGHDR and CDR2 as SFDVKD. The CDR3 has 13 residues. Trimming removed 10 bases at V and 2 bases at J, with 14 bases between. This CDR3 is CATLDLHPYEQYF. CDR3 nucleotide sequence: TGTGCCACTCTTGACCTGCACCCCTACGAGCAGTACTTC.

The genes are TRBV20-1 and TRBJ2-7; 11 bases align to TRBD2. Germline-derived CDR1 and CDR2 are DFQATT and SNEGSKA (reference sequence). V gave up 2 bases and J gave up 3 bases; unmatched junction bases: 9. CDR3 size: 16 residues. DNA of the CDR3: TGCAGTGCTAGACCTATTACTAGCGGGAGTGTCTACGAGCAGTACTTC. Protein: CSARPITSGSVYEQYF.

This clonotype was seen more than once but under ten times. The V call is TRBV2, the J call TRBJ1-5; 7 positions agree with TRBD1. Germline loops: CDR1 SNHLY, CDR2 FYNNEI. This CDR3 contains 15 residues. Trimming at V came to 6 bases and at J to 4 bases, leaving 9 bases not matched to a gene. The CDR3 DNA reads TGTGCCAGCAGCTCCGGGACAGATTGGAATCAGCCCCAGCATTTT. Its translation is CASSSGTDWNQPQHF.

This clonotype has only a few counts. V is TRBV6-2 or TRBV6-3 and J is TRBJ2-4; TRBD1 agrees at 7 bases. CDR3 length: 19 residues. Germline trimming cut 0 bases from V and 9 bases from J; bases unmatched to any gene: 20. The germline gives CDR1 MNHEY, CDR2 SVGEGT. CDR3 amino acids: CASSYSGYEEAGGYGIQYF. DNA of the CDR3: TGTGCCAGCAGTTACTCTGGGTATGAGGAGGCAGGGGGTTACGGCATTCAGTACTTC.

This clonotype was picked up a small number of times. The genes are TRBV14 and TRBJ2-1; 8 bases line up with TRBD1. The CDR3 has 14 amino acids. Germline V CDR1 and CDR2: SGHDN, FVKESK. The junction had 6 bases not matched to a gene; V was cut back by 4 bases and J by 7 bases. Here the CDR3 reads CASSPGQAGNEQFF. CDR3 DNA sequence: TGTGCCAGCAGCCCGGGACAGGCGGGGAATGAGCAGTTCTTC.

This chain connects TRBV24-1 to TRBJ2-2; the match to TRBD1 covers 9 bases. CDR3 size: 18 residues. CDR1 KGHDR and CDR2 SFDVKD come from the germline V gene. The ends lost 2 bases at V and 3 bases at J; junction bases unmatched: 9. The CDR3 nucleotides read TGTGCCACCAGTGATTCGGGACAGGGAGGAGGGTACACCGGGGAGCTGTTTTTT. Translated: CATSDSGQGGGYTGELFF.

This clonotype was picked up a small number of times. The V gene is TRBV9, the J gene TRBJ2-4, with D perhaps matching TRBD2 (5 bases). V lost 0 bases and J lost 8, with 9 bases in between. CDR1 is SGDLS and CDR2 is YYNGEE in the germline V gene. This CDR3 contains 13 residues. The CDR3 DNA reads as TGTGCCAGCAGCGTAGGAGTGGAGGACATTCAGTACTTC. Translated: CASSVGVEDIQYF.